This is a list of T cell receptor beta chains from one sample in a study of T cell changes during pregnancy in multiple sclerosis. This table comes from immunoSEQ multiplex PCR, and its TCRdb copy is limited to in-frame clones, with some not included. Here the sample spans about 100,000 clones, approximately 93% being singletons. Specimen: peripheral blood, collected after pregnancy. The receptors were gathered from a female donor with multiple sclerosis, enrolled in a pregnancy study. The CDR3 runs from the conserved cysteine through the conserved F or W. Each record gives: D gene, clone size, J gene, V gene, CDR3 DNA, CDR3 protein. D genes are given only for firm matches. The listing skips clone size in some rows; elsewhere it reads once, few, many or a size class.

>.|.|TRBJ2-3|TRBV7-7
TGTGCAGCTGGCGGGGTAGATACGCAGTATTTT
CAAGGVDTQYF
>TRBD1|.|TRBJ2-7|TRBV5-1
TGCGCCAGCAGCCCTACAGGGGGCTCCTACGAGCAGTACTTC
CASSPTGGSYEQYF
>TRBD1|.|TRBJ2-3|TRBV10-3
TGTGCCATCAGTGATGGGACAGCCAGCACAGATACGCAGTATTTT
CAISDGTASTDTQYF
>.|once|TRBJ2-7|TRBV18
TGTGCCAGCTCACCTCCTTTCGACAGCTACGAGCAGTACTTC
CASSPPFDSYEQYF
>.|.|TRBJ1-2|TRBV29-1
TGCAGCGTTGATGGGAGGACGGGCTATGGCTACACCTTC
CSVDGRTGYGYTF
>TRBD2|once|TRBJ2-5|TRBV19
TGTGCCAGTAGTTTCAACGGACTAGCGGGAAAAGAGACCCAGTACTTC
CASSFNGLAGKETQYF
>TRBD1|.|TRBJ1-2|TRBV29-1
TGCAGCGTCCAGGGGGGCCTAGACTATGGCTACACCTTC
CSVQGGLDYGYTF
>TRBD1|.|TRBJ1-4|TRBV5-1
TGCGCCAGCAGCGGGACAGGGGCCGCAACTAATGAAAAACTGTTTTTT
CASSGTGAATNEKLFF
>TRBD1|.|TRBJ2-3|TRBV5-4
TGTGCCAGCATGAAACAGGGGACGAGCACAGATACGCAGTATTTT
CASMKQGTSTDTQYF
>TRBD2|.|TRBJ2-3|TRBV19
TGTGCCAGTAGTATGGACGGGACTAGCGGGAGCGGTACGCAGTATTTT
CASSMDGTSGSGTQYF
>TRBD2|once|TRBJ2-1|TRBV5-1
TGCGCCAGCAGCCAAACTACTAGCGGGAGTTCGAATGAGCAGTTCTTC
CASSQTTSGSSNEQFF
>TRBD2|.|TRBJ2-2|TRBV6-6
TGTGCCAGCAGCCGACTAGCGACGAACACCGGGGAGCTGTTTTTT
CASSRLATNTGELFF
>.|.|TRBJ1-2|TRBV28
TGTGCCAGCAGTTTATTACAGGACGCTGGAGTTGGCTACACCTTC
CASSLLQDAGVGYTF
>.|.|TRBJ2-2|TRBV5-6
TGTGCCAGCAGCTTGGGGGGACTCCCGGTGGGCGGGGAGCTGTTTTTT
CASSLGGLPVGGELFF
>TRBD2|.|TRBJ2-1|TRBV19
TGTGCCAGTAGTATAGGACTAGCGGGAGCCTACAATGAGCAGTTCTTC
CASSIGLAGAYNEQFF
>.|.|TRBJ2-1|TRBV4-1
TGCGCCAGCAGCCGCCTCATCCTCGAGATGGAGCAGTTCTTC
CASSRLILEMEQFF
>TRBD2|.|TRBJ2-2|TRBV5-4
TGTGCCAGCAGCTCTGGGACTAGCGGGAGGGCCGGGGAGCTGTTTTTT
CASSSGTSGRAGELFF
>.|once|TRBJ2-1|TRBV15
TGTGCCACCAGCAGAGTGAGGGGGGGTTACAATGAGCAGTTCTTC
CATSRVRGGYNEQFF
>TRBD1|.|TRBJ1-5|TRBV28
TGTGCCAGCAGAACCCAGGGGGCCTGGCAGCCCCAGCATTTT
CASRTQGAWQPQHF
>TRBD1|.|TRBJ2-1|TRBV28
TGTGCCAGCAGCCCCCTGGGGACAGGGTTCGATGAGCAGTTCTTC
CASSPLGTGFDEQFF
>.|.|TRBJ2-7|TRBV1
TGCACCAGCAGCCAAGTAGAAGGACTAGCGGGTAGAGGGCAGTACTTC
CTSSQVEGLAGRGQYF
>TRBD2|.|TRBJ2-3|TRBV7-9
TGTGCCAGCAGCTTAGATACTAGCGGGAGGGCCGGAGGAGATACGCAGTATTTT
CASSLDTSGRAGGDTQYF
>.|.|TRBJ1-2|TRBV30
TGTGCCTGGAGTGGGGGGGACTATGGCTACACCTTC
CAWSGGDYGYTF
>.|.|TRBJ1-1|TRBV29-1
TGCAGCGTCCAACGGGTTGAAGCTTTCTTT
CSVQRVEAFF
>.|.|TRBJ2-7|TRBV30
TGTGCCTGGAGTCCTGTTGACGAGCAGTACTTC
CAWSPVDEQYF
>.|.|TRBJ1-1|TRBV30
TGTGCCTGGAGTGTACCGATGACAGCTGTAAACACTGAAGCTTTCTTT
CAWSVPMTAVNTEAFF
>.|.|TRBJ2-7|TRBV27
TGTGCCAGCAGTTTCTTAGGGAGCTTCGACGAGCAGTACTTC
CASSFLGSFDEQYF
>TRBD2|.|TRBJ2-7|TRBV19
TGTGCCAGTACTAGCGGGGGGACCTACGAGCAGTACTTC
CASTSGGTYEQYF
>TRBD1|.|TRBJ1-1|TRBV28
TGTGCCAGCAGTTTAAACAGGGGGGTGAACACTGAAGCTTTCTTT
CASSLNRGVNTEAFF
>TRBD1|.|TRBJ2-7|TRBV7-7
TGTGCCAGCAGCTTAGCGTCTCCGGGACAGGGCGGCGAGCAGTACTTC
CASSLASPGQGGEQYF
>TRBD1|.|TRBJ1-5|TRBV5-8
TGTGCCAGCAGCTATCAGGGGGCTAATCAGCCCCAGCATTTT
CASSYQGANQPQHF
>.|.|TRBJ2-1|TRBV7-3
TGTGCCAGCAGTACCGACACTCACAATGAGCAGTTCTTC
CASSTDTHNEQFF
>.|.|TRBJ2-7|TRBV6-5
TGTGCCAGCACCACAGCTGACGAGCAGTACTTC
CASTTADEQYF
>TRBD2|.|TRBJ2-4|TRBV4-1
TGCGCCAGCAGCCAAGAGGGGGGGTGGCTAGCTAGTGCCAAAAACATTCAGTACTTC
CASSQEGGWLASAKNIQYF
>.|.|TRBJ1-2|TRBV7-9
TGTGCCAGCAGCTTCAGGGATGCGGGAGCTAACTATGGCTACACCTTC
CASSFRDAGANYGYTF
>TRBD1|.|TRBJ2-7|TRBV27
TGTGCCAGCAGCGCCATCCCGGGACAGGGGGCCTACGAGCAGTACTTC
CASSAIPGQGAYEQYF
>TRBD1|.|TRBJ2-1|TRBV5-1
TGCGCCAGCAGCGTAGGGGGCGCTCAATACAATGAGCAGTTCTTC
CASSVGGAQYNEQFF
>.|.|TRBJ1-1|TRBV28
TGTGCCAGCAGGGGGCCCCGTAAGAACACTGAAGCTTTCTTT
CASRGPRKNTEAFF
>TRBD2|few|TRBJ2-2|TRBV4-1
TGCGCCAGCAGCCAAGTGGACTTGGGACTAGCGTACGGGGAGCTGTTTTTT
CASSQVDLGLAYGELFF
>.|.|TRBJ2-2|TRBV14
TGTGCCAGCAGCCCACTAGTTAGGACCGGGGAGCTGTTTTTT
CASSPLVRTGELFF
>.|.|TRBJ2-6|TRBV6-6
TGTGCCAGCAGTCTAAAGAGCTCTGGGGCCAACGTCCTGACTTTC
CASSLKSSGANVLTF
>.|.|TRBJ2-7|TRBV10-2
TGCGCCAGCAGTCCGGGACTCGGCTCCTACGAGCAGTACTTC
CASSPGLGSYEQYF
>TRBD2|.|TRBJ2-5|TRBV27
TGTGCCAGCAGTCCTCGGACTAGCGGGAGGGAGGAGACCCAGTACTTC
CASSPRTSGREETQYF
>.|.|TRBJ2-1|TRBV4-1
TGCGCCAGCAGCCCCCCGGGACTCATTTACAATGAGCAGTTCTTC
CASSPPGLIYNEQFF
>TRBD1|.|TRBJ2-1|TRBV4-1
TGCGCCAGCAGCCAGCAACAGGGGACGGCCTACAATGAGCAGTTCTTC
CASSQQQGTAYNEQFF
>TRBD1|.|TRBJ1-4|TRBV10-3
TGTGCCATCAGTGATGGGACAGGGCGCGAAAAACTGTTTTTT
CAISDGTGREKLFF
>.|.|TRBJ1-1|TRBV5-1
TGCGCCAGCATTTCAGAGGGTGGTACTGAAGCTTTCTTT
CASISEGGTEAFF
>.|once|TRBJ2-5|TRBV30
TGTGCCTGGAGTGGAGGCGAGGGACAAGAGACCCAGTACTTC
CAWSGGEGQETQYF